Shown below are 25 T cell receptor beta chains from a single sample sequenced in a study of blood T cells in healthy people across ages. Alongside a J-beta primer mix, a sample-barcoded 5' primer served in a second PCR lasting about 6 to 12 cycles. One entry per CDR3 protein, called by TCRdb with MiXCR from the 5' RACE reads. The sample comprises 1.8 million or so distinct CDR3 sequences, around 42% of which are singletons, and roughly 24% rests with the top ten. The sample consisted of blood. These receptors came from a human donor in good health.

This clonotype has just a few counts. This chain joins TRBV29-1 and TRBJ1-1, with a possible D match to TRBD1 (6 bases). V was pared by 5 bases and J by 3 bases, with 19 bases between. Germline CDR1 reads SQVTM; CDR2 reads ANQGSEA. This CDR3 is 15 amino acids long. The CDR3 DNA sequence: TGCAGCGTTTGGGTTACAGGGATCATGGACACTGAAGCTTTCTTT. It specifies CSVWVTGIMDTEAFF.

About this clonotype itself: The conserved phenylalanine or tryptophan normally closing the CDR3 is absent here, so this likely arose from a read error. The limits of the CDR3 on the DNA are not certain, so only TCRdb's listed CDR3 is given. The chain recombines TRBV28 with TRBJ2-7; the table names TRBD1, a call not compared with the DNA. The CDR3 totals 13 residues, both ends included. Germline loops: CDR1 MDHEN, CDR2 SYDVKM. The CDR3 sequence: CASSLMSGQGVIL.

The sample holds a few counts of this clonotype. CDR3 bases: TGTGCCAGCACCCGGGACAGGGTCTATGGCTACACCTTC. This gives the protein CASTRDRVYGYTF. The genes are TRBV6-1 and TRBJ1-2; 9 nucleotides agree with TRBD1. CDR3 length: 13 amino acids. V shed 7 bases and J 4 bases; nucleotides not matched to a gene: 4. The germline V gene has CDR1 MNHNS and CDR2 SASEGT.

This clonotype was found a few times. The CDR3 nucleotides read TGTGCCAGCGGATGGGTCGAGGGCAATCAGCCCCAGCATTTT. Translating gives CASGWVEGNQPQHF. The chain carries TRBV27 and TRBJ1-5; no definite D call. V dropped 8 bases and J dropped 2 bases, with 13 bases sitting between them. The CDR3 is 14 residues long. Germline V gives CDR1 MNHEY, CDR2 SMNVEV (reference sequence).

With regard to this clonotype: One end of the junction varies from germline; a read error may be responsible. J is TRBJ2-5 and V is TRBV12-3 or TRBV12-4; possibly TRBD2 for D (5 bases). The length of the CDR3 is 14 residues. CDR3 nucleotide sequence: TGTGCCAGCTGTTTATCGGACTCAAAAGGGACCCAGTACTTC. This gives the protein CASCLSDSKGTQYF.

This clonotype was seen a few times. The chain employs TRBV12-3 or TRBV12-4 and TRBJ2-7; D ambiguous. V lost 3 bases to trimming and J lost 3 bases, with 15 bases between them. The CDR3 sequence is 15 residues long. CDR3 amino acids: CASSLLVGGSYEQYF. DNA for the CDR3: TGTGCCAGCAGTTTGTTGGTGGGTGGTAGCTACGAGCAGTACTTC.

This clonotype was picked up a small number of times. This chain joins TRBV7-2 and TRBJ2-5; 11 bases line up with TRBD1. The CDR3 runs 17 residues. V was pared by 5 bases and J by 5 bases, with 13 bases of the junction left unmatched. CDR1 is SGHTA and CDR2 is FQGNSA in the germline V gene. CDR3: CASSRRTGGDIGETQYF. The CDR3 nucleotides read TGTGCCAGCAGCCGGCGGACAGGGGGCGATATAGGCGAGACCCAGTACTTC. The whole variable domain, filled in from reference TRBV7-2 and TRBJ2-5, reads GAGVSQSPSNKVTEKGKDVELRCDPISGHTALYWYRQSLGQGLEFLIYFQGNSAPDKSGLPSDRFSAERTGGSVSTLTIQRTQQEDSAVYLCASSRRTGGDIGETQYFGPGTRLLVL.

The V and J genes are TRBV24-1 and TRBJ1-2, with no clear D. The CDR3 totals 14 residues. Trimming shortened V by 2 bases and J by 7 bases, and 13 bases separated the two germline ends. Germline V gene sequence: CDR1 KGHDR, CDR2 SFDVKD. The CDR3 here is CATSDSGSGFGYTF. CDR3 DNA: TGTGCCACCAGTGATTCGGGGTCCGGCTTTGGCTACACCTTC.

The V gene is TRBV18, the J gene TRBJ2-7; D is unclear. The ends were cut back, 4 bases at V and 0 bases at J, with 10 bases in the middle. Germline CDR1 and CDR2: KGHSH and LQKENI. This CDR3 is built from 14 residues. As DNA, the CDR3 is TGTGCCAGCTCACTACACTACAACTCCTACGAGCAGTACTTC. It codes for CASSLHYNSYEQYF. Full variable domain (remainder filled in from reference TRBV18 and TRBJ2-7): NAGVMQNPRHLVRRRGQEARLRCSPMKGHSHVYWYRQLPEEGLKFMVYLQKENIIDESGMPKERFSAEFPKEGPSILRIQQVVRGDSAAYFCASSLHYNSYEQYFGPGTRLTVT.

This chain uses TRBV7-9 with TRBJ2-1; 7 bases map to TRBD2. In germline, CDR1 is SEHNR, CDR2 FQNEAQ (reference sequence). The CDR3 has 14 amino acids. Trimming took 4 bases from V and 6 from J; bases not matched to a gene: 6. This chain's CDR3 is CASSSRGGPNEQFF. The CDR3 coding sequence is TGTGCCAGCAGCTCCCGGGGAGGGCCCAATGAGCAGTTCTTC. Looking up the rest from reference TRBV7-9 and TRBJ2-1 gives the full variable domain: DTGVSQNPRHKITKRGQNVTFRCDPISEHNRLYWYRQTLGQGPEFLTYFQNEAQLEKSRLLSDRFSAERPKGSFSTLEIQRTEQGDSAMYLCASSSRGGPNEQFFGPGTRLTVL.

The chain combines TRBV5-6 with TRBJ2-3, with a weak D call TRBD1 (5 bases). From germline, CDR1 is SGHDT and CDR2 YYEEEE. The CDR3 consists of 14 residues. Trimming took off 7 bases at V and 2 bases at J, with 14 bases between the two ends. The CDR3 region has the DNA TGTGCCAGCCGATTTATGGGGCACACAGATACGCAGTATTTT. Its translation: CASRFMGHTDTQYF.

This clonotype has just a few counts. V gene TRBV6-5 combines with J gene TRBJ2-4, with TRBD2 matching 12 bases. Germline assignment: CDR1 MNHEY and CDR2 SVGAGI. The ends lost 2 bases at V and 0 bases at J; junction bases unmatched: 5. CDR3 length: 18 amino acids. DNA for the CDR3: TGTGCCAGCAGTTACAGGCTAGCGGGGGGGGTAGCCAAAAACATTCAGTACTTC. Translating gives CASSYRLAGGVAKNIQYF.

The chain has TRBV5-1 and TRBJ2-1, with TRBD1 matching over 12 bases. The CDR3 is 16 residues long. CDR1 and CDR2 (germline): SGHRS, YFSETQ. V was pared by 2 bases and J by 5 bases, with 5 bases of the junction left unmatched. DNA of the CDR3: TGCGCCAGCAGCTTCTTCCGGGACAGGGGGCACAATGAGCAGTTCTTC. It specifies CASSFFRDRGHNEQFF.

In this sample, this clonotype turned up a few times. The rearrangement joins TRBV6-6 to TRBJ1-2; D perhaps matches TRBD1 (6 bases). This CDR3 is built from 16 residues. The V end was cut by 2 bases, the J end by 6 bases, with 19 bases between. CDR1 and CDR2 from the germline V gene are MNHNY and SVGAGI (reference sequence). The CDR3 nucleotides are TGTGCCAGCAGTTACGAAGGGGGTCTGTATTGGGATGGCTACACCTTC. It encodes CASSYEGGLYWDGYTF.

This clonotype occurred a few times. This sequence joins TRBV4-1 and TRBJ2-3; tentative D call: TRBD1 (6 bases). This CDR3 has 18 amino acids. Trimming shortened V by 0 bases and J by 2 bases, and 18 bases separated the two germline ends. The germline CDR1 and CDR2 sequences are MGHRA and YSYEKL. The CDR3 sequence: CASSQDRGSRDPTDTQYF. The DNA for the CDR3 is TGCGCCAGCAGCCAAGACAGGGGATCTAGGGATCCCACAGATACGCAGTATTTT.

This clonotype is a singleton in its sample. The V and J genes are TRBV20-1 and TRBJ2-5, with D unresolved. Trimming pared 3 bases from V and 1 base from J, leaving 12 bases between. This CDR3 comprises 14 residues. Germline CDR1 DFQATT, CDR2 SNEGSKA (reference sequence). The CDR3 region is CSARRFGIQETQYF. DNA of the CDR3: TGCAGTGCTAGGCGCTTTGGCATCCAAGAGACCCAGTACTTC.

The sample holds a few counts of this clonotype. V and J are TRBV18 and TRBJ2-3; D unresolved. CDR1 and CDR2 from the germline V gene are KGHSH and LQKENI. Trimming removed 1 base from V and 7 bases from J, with 18 bases in between. The CDR3 runs 16 residues. In nucleotides, the CDR3 is TGTGCCAGCTCACCACACGCAGTTCCCTCAGGACATACGCAGTATTTT. Protein: CASSPHAVPSGHTQYF.

The J gene is TRBJ2-4, the V gene TRBV21-1; the table's D call, TRBD1, was not checked against the DNA. Matching the DNA end better, TRBJ2-7 makes the J call doubtful. TRBV21-1 is a known pseudogene. The CDR3 spans 14 residues. The CDR3 is CASSKGDRTYEQYF. The CDR3 nucleotides are TGTGCCAGCAGCAAAGGGGACAGAACCTACGAGCAGTACTTC.

The V and J genes are TRBV11-2 and TRBJ2-1; D possibly uses TRBD1 or TRBD2 (5 bases each). The CDR3 extends over 15 amino acids. Trimming removed 3 bases at V and 7 bases at J, with 16 bases between. Germline V CDR1 and CDR2: SGHAT, FQNNGV. CDR3 sequence reads: CASSFFQGALNEQFF. CDR3 nucleotide sequence: TGTGCCAGCAGCTTTTTTCAGGGAGCGCTTAATGAGCAGTTCTTC.

V is TRBV24-1 and J is TRBJ1-1; 7 positions agree with TRBD1. This CDR3 is 15 amino acids long. CDR1 is KGHDR, CDR2 SFDVKD, per germline. J was trimmed by 3 bases and V by 5 bases; bases with no gene match: 8. CDR3 amino acids: CATSGGGQTDTEAFF. DNA of the CDR3: TGTGCCACCAGTGGTGGGGGACAGACGGACACTGAAGCTTTCTTT.

The chain links TRBV29-1 to TRBJ2-7; D gene ambiguous. CDR3 length: 13 amino acids. With 4 bases removed from V and 2 bases from J, the gap between germline ends came to 12 bases. Germline CDR1 is SQVTM and CDR2 is ANQGSEA. Here the CDR3 DNA reads TGCAGCGTTGTACTTCGATCTACCTACGAGCAGTACTTC. As protein: CSVVLRSTYEQYF.

This clonotype has more than one count but fewer than ten. The chain is built from TRBV20-1 and TRBJ1-4; 8 bases match TRBD1. The length of the CDR3 is 15 residues. Germline V CDR1 and CDR2: DFQATT, SNEGSKA (reference sequence). With V trimmed by 1 base and J by 8 bases, 9 bases remained unmatched. CDR3 sequence: CSARALDRVGEKLFF. The DNA of the CDR3 is TGCAGTGCTAGAGCCCTGGACAGGGTGGGCGAAAAACTGTTTTTT.

This clonotype appeared a few times. The chain employs TRBV29-1 and TRBJ1-1, with 8 bases that match TRBD1. The V gene end was trimmed by 7 bases and the J gene end by 5 bases; junction bases not matched to a gene: 9. Germline V CDR1 and CDR2: SQVTM, ANQGSEA. CDR3 length: 13 residues. This CDR3 reads CSAGQGVGTEAFF. For the CDR3, the DNA is TGCAGCGCCGGACAGGGTGTAGGGACTGAAGCTTTCTTT.

The V call is TRBV12-3 or TRBV12-4, the J call TRBJ2-5, with 7 bases identical to TRBD1. This CDR3 is built from 16 residues. V lost 3 bases to trimming and J lost 4 bases; unmatched junction nucleotides: 11. CDR3 in amino acids: CASSFRIRGPGETQYF. CDR3 DNA sequence: TGTGCCAGCAGTTTTAGGATAAGGGGGCCGGGAGAGACCCAGTACTTC.

The chain carries TRBV20-1 and TRBJ1-1; TRBD1 aligns across 9 bases. In germline, CDR1 is DFQATT, CDR2 SNEGSKA (reference sequence). After removal of 5 bases from V and 2 bases from J, the junction contained 3 bases not matched to a gene. CDR3 size: 13 residues. The CDR3 here is CSALDRGNTEAFF. CDR3 nucleotides: TGCAGTGCTCTGGACAGGGGTAACACTGAAGCTTTCTTT.